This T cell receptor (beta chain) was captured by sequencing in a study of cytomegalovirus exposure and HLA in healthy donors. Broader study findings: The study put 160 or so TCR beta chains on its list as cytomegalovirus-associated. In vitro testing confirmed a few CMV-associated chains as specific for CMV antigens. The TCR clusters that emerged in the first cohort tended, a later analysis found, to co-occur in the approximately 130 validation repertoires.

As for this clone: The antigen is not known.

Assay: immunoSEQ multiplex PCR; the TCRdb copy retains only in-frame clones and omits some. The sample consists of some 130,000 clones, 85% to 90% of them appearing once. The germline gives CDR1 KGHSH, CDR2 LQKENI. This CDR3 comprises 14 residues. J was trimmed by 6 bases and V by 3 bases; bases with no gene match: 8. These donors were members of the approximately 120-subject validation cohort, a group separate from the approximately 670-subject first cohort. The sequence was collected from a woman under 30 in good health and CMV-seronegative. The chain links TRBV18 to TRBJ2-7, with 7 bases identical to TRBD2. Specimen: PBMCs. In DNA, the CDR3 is TGTGCCAGCTCACCTGGGACTACACCTACCGAGCAGTACTTC. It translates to CASSPGTTPTEQYF.